The clone carrying this T cell receptor (beta chain) came up many times. TCRdb reprocessed the 5' RACE reads via MiXCR and lists one record per CDR3 protein. This sample carries 250,000 or so distinct CDR3 sequences, roughly 13% of them seen once, and the ten largest clones take 4% to 5%. This record belongs to a study of identical twins. V was pared by 0 bases and J by 2 bases, with 10 bases between. CDR3 length: 15 amino acids. Germline values: CDR1 SGHKS, CDR2 YYEKEE (reference sequence). In addition, the sample was reused for a study of yellow fever vaccine responses in identical twins.

The rearrangement links TRBV5-5 to TRBJ2-3; D is unresolved. The origin of this receptor is a woman aged 18-29 years in good health. The sample was memory (CD45RO+) T cells sorted from blood. The CDR3 coding sequence is TGTGCCAGCAGCTTGGAGGGCAGGTACACAGATACGCAGTATTTT. This encodes CASSLEGRYTDTQYF.